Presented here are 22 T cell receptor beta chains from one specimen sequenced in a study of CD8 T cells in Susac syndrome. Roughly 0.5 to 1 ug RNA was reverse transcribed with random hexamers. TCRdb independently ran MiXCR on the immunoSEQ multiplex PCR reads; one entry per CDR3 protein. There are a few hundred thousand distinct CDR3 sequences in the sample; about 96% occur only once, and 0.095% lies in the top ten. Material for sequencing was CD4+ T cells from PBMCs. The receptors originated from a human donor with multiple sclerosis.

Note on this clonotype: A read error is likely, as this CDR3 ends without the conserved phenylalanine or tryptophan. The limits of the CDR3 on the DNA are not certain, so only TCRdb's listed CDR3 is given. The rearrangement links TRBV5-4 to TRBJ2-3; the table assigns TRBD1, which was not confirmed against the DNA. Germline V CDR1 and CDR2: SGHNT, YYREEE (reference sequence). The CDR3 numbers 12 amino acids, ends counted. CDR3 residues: CASSSGLAGDVV.

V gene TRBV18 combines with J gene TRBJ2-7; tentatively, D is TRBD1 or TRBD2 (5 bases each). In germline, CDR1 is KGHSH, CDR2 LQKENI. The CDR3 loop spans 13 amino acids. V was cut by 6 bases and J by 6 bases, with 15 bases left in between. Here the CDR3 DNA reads TGTGCCAGCTCTTCCGCAGGGAGTAGCGAGCAGTACTTC. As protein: CASSSAGSSEQYF.

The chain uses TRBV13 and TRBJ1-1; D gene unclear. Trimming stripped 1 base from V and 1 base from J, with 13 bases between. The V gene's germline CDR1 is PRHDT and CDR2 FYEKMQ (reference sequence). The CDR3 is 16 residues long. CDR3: CASSLDKGTRNTEAFF. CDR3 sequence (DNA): TGTGCCAGCAGCTTAGATAAGGGAACGAGGAACACTGAAGCTTTCTTT.

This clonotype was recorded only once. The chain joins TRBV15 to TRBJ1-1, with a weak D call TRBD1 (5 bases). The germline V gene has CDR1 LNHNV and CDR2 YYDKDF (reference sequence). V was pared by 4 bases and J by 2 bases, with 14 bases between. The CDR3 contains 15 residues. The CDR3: CATSKGLLSNTEAFF. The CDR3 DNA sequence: TGTGCCACCAGCAAGGGGCTACTTAGCAACACTGAAGCTTTCTTT.

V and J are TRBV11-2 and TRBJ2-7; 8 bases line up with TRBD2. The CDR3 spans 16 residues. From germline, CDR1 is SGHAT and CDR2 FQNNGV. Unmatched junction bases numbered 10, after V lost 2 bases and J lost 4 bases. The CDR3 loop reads CASSLLSAGGMYEQYF. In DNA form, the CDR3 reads TGTGCCAGCAGCTTACTATCGGCGGGAGGCATGTACGAGCAGTACTTC.

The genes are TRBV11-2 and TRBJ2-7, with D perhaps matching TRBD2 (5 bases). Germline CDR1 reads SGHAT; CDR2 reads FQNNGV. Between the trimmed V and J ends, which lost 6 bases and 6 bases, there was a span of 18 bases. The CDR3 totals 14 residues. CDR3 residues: CASRSLVEASEQYF. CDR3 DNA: TGTGCCAGCAGAAGCTTAGTGGAGGCCTCCGAGCAGTACTTC.

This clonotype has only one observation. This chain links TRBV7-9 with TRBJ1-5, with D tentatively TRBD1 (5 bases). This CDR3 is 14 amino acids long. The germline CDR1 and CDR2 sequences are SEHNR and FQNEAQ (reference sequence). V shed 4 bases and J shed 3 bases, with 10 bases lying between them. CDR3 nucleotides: TGTGCCAGCAGCTCGGACACAGACAATCAGCCCCAGCATTTT. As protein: CASSSDTDNQPQHF.

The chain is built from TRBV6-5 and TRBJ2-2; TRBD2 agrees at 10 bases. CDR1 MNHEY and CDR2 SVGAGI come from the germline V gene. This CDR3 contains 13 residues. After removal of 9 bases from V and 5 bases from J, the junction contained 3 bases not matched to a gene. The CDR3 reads CASSGRLTGELFF. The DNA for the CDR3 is TGTGCCAGTAGCGGGAGGTTGACCGGGGAGCTGTTTTTT.

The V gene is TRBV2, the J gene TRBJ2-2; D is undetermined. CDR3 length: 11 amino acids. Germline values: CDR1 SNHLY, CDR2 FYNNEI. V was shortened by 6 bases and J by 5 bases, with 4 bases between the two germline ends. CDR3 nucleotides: TGTGCCAGCAGAGAGACCGGGGAGCTGTTTTTT. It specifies CASRETGELFF.

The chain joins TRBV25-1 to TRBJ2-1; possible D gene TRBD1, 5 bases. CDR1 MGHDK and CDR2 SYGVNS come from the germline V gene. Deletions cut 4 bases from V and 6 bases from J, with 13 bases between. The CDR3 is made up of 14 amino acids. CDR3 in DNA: TGTGCCAGCAGTGTGGCAGGGTCGCGCAATGAGCAGTTCTTC. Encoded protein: CASSVAGSRNEQFF.

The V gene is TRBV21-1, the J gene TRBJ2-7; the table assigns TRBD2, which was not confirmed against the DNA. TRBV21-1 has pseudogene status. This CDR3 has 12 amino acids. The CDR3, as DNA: TGTGCCAGCGGGCCCTACTCCTACGAGCAGTACTTC. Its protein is CASGPYSYEQYF.

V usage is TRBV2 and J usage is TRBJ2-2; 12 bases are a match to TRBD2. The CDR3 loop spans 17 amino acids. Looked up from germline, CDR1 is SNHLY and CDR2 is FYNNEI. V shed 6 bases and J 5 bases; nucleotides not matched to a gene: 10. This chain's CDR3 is CASSKELAGGRTGELFF. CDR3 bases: TGTGCCAGCAGCAAAGAACTAGCGGGGGGTAGGACCGGGGAGCTGTTTTTT.

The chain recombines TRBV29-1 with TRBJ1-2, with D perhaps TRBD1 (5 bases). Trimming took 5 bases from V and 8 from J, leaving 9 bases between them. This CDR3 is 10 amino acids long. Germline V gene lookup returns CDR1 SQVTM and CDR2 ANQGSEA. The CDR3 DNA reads TGCAGCGTTAAGGGGCACGGCTACACCTTC. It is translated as CSVKGHGYTF. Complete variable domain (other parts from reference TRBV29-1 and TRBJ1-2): SAVISQKPSRDICQRGTSLTIQCQVDSQVTMMFWYRQQPGQSLTLIATANQGSEATYESGFVIDKFPISRPNLTFSTLTVSNMSPEDSSIYLCSVKGHGYTFGSGTRLTVV.

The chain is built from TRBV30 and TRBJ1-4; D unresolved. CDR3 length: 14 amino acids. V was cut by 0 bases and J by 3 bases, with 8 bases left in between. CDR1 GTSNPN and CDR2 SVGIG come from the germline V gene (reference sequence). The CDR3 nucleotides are TGTGCCTGGAGTGTAAACACCCCTAATGAAAAACTGTTTTTT. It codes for CAWSVNTPNEKLFF.

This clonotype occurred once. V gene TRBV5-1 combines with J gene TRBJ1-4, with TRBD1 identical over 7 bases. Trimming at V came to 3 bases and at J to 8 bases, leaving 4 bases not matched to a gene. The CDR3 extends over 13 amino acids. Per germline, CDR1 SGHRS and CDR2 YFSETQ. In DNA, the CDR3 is TGCGCCAGCAGCTCGACAGGGTTCGAAAAACTGTTTTTT. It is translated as CASSSTGFEKLFF.

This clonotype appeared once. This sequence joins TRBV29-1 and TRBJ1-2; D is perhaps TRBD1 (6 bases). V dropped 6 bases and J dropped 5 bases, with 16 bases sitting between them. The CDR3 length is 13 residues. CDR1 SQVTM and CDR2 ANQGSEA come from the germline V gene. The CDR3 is CSVGAPGAYGYTF. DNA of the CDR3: TGCAGCGTAGGGGCCCCGGGGGCTTATGGCTACACCTTC.

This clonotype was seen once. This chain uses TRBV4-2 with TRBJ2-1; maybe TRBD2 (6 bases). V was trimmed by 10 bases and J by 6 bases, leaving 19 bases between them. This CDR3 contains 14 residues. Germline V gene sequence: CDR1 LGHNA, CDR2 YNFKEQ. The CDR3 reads CATKRAPGGNEQFF. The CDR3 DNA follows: TGTGCCACCAAGCGGGCCCCCGGGGGCAATGAGCAGTTCTTC.

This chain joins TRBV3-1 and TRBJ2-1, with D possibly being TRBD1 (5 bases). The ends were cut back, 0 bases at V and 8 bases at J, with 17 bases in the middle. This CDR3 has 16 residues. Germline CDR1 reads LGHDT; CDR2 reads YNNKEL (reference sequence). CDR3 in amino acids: CASSQDFPSGLYEQFF. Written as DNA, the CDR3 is TGTGCCAGCAGCCAAGATTTCCCCTCAGGGTTGTATGAGCAGTTCTTC.

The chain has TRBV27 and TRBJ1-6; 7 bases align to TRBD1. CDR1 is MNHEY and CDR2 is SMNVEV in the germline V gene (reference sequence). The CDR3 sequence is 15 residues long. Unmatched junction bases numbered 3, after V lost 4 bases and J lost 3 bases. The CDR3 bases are TGTGCCAGCAGTTCTCGACAGGGCTATAATTCACCCCTCCACTTT. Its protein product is CASSSRQGYNSPLHF.

CDR3 sequence reads: CASSTRLAGGMQFF. DNA of the CDR3: TGTGCCAGCAGTACGAGACTAGCGGGTGGAATGCAGTTCTTC. The V call is TRBV12-3 or TRBV12-4, the J call TRBJ2-1; 10 bases fit TRBD2. This CDR3 is built from 14 residues. Unmatched junction bases numbered 10, after V lost 5 bases and J lost 12 bases.

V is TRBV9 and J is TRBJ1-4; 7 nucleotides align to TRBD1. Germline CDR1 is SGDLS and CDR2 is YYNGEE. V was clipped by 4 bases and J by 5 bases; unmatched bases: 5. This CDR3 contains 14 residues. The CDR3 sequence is CASSTQGGNEKLFF. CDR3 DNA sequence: TGTGCCAGCAGCACCCAGGGGGGGAATGAAAAACTGTTTTTT.

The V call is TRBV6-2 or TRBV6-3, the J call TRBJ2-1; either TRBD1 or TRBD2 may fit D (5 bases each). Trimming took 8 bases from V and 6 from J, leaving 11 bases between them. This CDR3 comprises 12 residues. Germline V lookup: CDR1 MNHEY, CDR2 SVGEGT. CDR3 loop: CASSGQGNEQFF. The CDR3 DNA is TGTGCCAGCTCGGGGCAAGGCAATGAGCAGTTCTTC.